Reported below is one TCR beta chain. V gave up 1 base and J gave up 1 base, with 5 bases separating them. This CDR3 has 13 residues. Germline CDR1 is LGHDT and CDR2 is YNNKEL (reference sequence). This entry belongs to a study of blood T cell repertoires in COVID-19. Profiling relied on immunoSEQ multiplex PCR, and the TCRdb table lists in-frame clones only, not all of them. The table lists some 330,000 clones, 85% to 90% of them singletons. The chain combines TRBV3-1 (or the pseudogene TRBV3-2) with TRBJ2-7; no clear D. Sequenced: peripheral blood. The origin of this receptor is a woman aged 25-40 years with COVID-19, enrolled during active disease. The CDR3 spells CASSQAHSYEQYF. As DNA, the CDR3 is TGTGCCAGCAGCCAAGCCCATTCCTACGAGCAGTACTTC.